Reported below is one T cell receptor beta chain. This entry comes from a study of T cells after yellow fever vaccination. TCRdb processed the 5' RACE reads anew with MiXCR; each CDR3 protein has one entry. Here the sample spans some 500,000 distinct CDR3 sequences, roughly 13% being singletons. Germline CDR1 is SGHVS and CDR2 is FQNEAQ. V was pared by 5 bases and J by 5 bases, with 6 bases of the junction left unmatched. This CDR3 region has 15 residues. The chain uses TRBV7-8 and TRBJ2-7; 13 bases fit TRBD2. The sequencing used PBMCs, collected on the day of the yellow fever booster vaccination. This clonotype was sampled from a man younger than 45 who received the YFV17D yellow fever vaccine. The CDR3 DNA follows: TGTGCCAGCAGCGAGTCCGGGACTAGCGGGAACGAGCAGTACTTC. It codes for CASSESGTSGNEQYF.